The 30 T cell receptor beta chains listed next were all sequenced from one sample in a study of T cells after yellow fever vaccination. TCRdb ran MiXCR on the 5' RACE reads and lists one entry per CDR3 protein. The sample lists fewer than 350,000 distinct CDR3 sequences; about 4.5% were seen once. The sample in question was PBMCs, obtained 15 days after the yellow fever booster vaccination. The receptors here all came from a man in his late teens or twenties who received the YFV17D yellow fever vaccine.

This clonotype was observed at least ten times. The chain couples TRBV2 to TRBJ2-1; D not certain. V was clipped by 5 bases and J by 12 bases, with 14 bases between them. The germline V gene has CDR1 SNHLY and CDR2 FYNNEI. This CDR3 has 12 amino acids. The CDR3 DNA follows: TGTGCCAGCAGTTCGTCGGACGTAGGGCAGTTCTTC. Translated, it gives CASSSSDVGQFF.

This clonotype was seen at least ten times. V usage is TRBV25-1 and J usage is TRBJ1-1, with 7 bases aligning to TRBD1. Germline V gives CDR1 MGHDK, CDR2 SYGVNS. The CDR3 is 12 amino acids. V gave up 6 bases and J gave up 7 bases; unmatched junction bases: 5. The CDR3 region is CASSQTGYEAFF. The CDR3 coding sequence is TGTGCCAGCAGCCAGACAGGGTATGAAGCTTTCTTT. Full variable domain (outside the CDR3, taken from reference TRBV25-1 and TRBJ1-1): EADIYQTPRYLVIGTGKKITLECSQTMGHDKMYWYQQDPGMELHLIHYSYGVNSTEKGDLSSESTVSRIRTEHFPLTLESARPSHTSQYLCASSQTGYEAFFGQGTRLTVV.

The sample holds a few counts of this clonotype. The J gene is TRBJ2-3, the V gene TRBV7-2; D unclear. The CDR3 contains 14 residues. Trimming pared 1 base from V and 4 bases from J, leaving 9 bases between. Per germline, CDR1 SGHTA and CDR2 FQGNSA. The chain's CDR3 is CASSLVRLADTQYF. The CDR3 DNA reads as TGTGCCAGCAGCTTAGTACGGCTGGCAGATACGCAGTATTTT.

This chain joins TRBV10-3 and TRBJ2-1; D is possibly TRBD1 (5 bases). The CDR3 runs to 17 residues. Germline V CDR1 and CDR2: ENHRY, SYGVKD. Trimming stripped 2 bases from V and 0 bases from J, with 14 bases between. CDR3 sequence (DNA): TGTGCCATCAGTGAGGGGGTGACAGTAGACTCCTACAATGAGCAGTTCTTC. It yields the protein CAISEGVTVDSYNEQFF.

This clonotype appeared many times. The chain joins TRBV12-3 or TRBV12-4 to TRBJ2-7; unclear D gene. This CDR3 comprises 12 residues. Deletions cut 6 bases from V and 0 bases from J, with 6 bases between. The DNA of the CDR3 is TGTGCCAGCAGCCCCGGCTCCTACGAGCAGTACTTC. This translates into CASSPGSYEQYF.

The table lists this clonotype with many counts. V is TRBV15 and J is TRBJ2-7; tentatively, D is TRBD1 (5 bases). Trimming took off 0 bases at V and 6 bases at J, with 12 bases between the two ends. Germline V CDR1 and CDR2: LNHNV, YYDKDF (reference sequence). The length of the CDR3 is 14 residues. This CDR3 is CATSRDHRGAEQYV. CDR3 in DNA: TGTGCCACCAGCAGAGATCATAGGGGTGCCGAGCAGTACGTC.

The sample holds many counts of this clonotype. The V gene is TRBV12-3 or TRBV12-4, the J gene TRBJ2-7; the D call may be TRBD1 or TRBD2 (5 bases each). V was pared by 4 bases and J by 2 bases, with 9 bases between. The length of the CDR3 is 13 residues. The CDR3 region has the DNA TGTGCCAGCAGTTATAGGGGAGCCTACGAGCAGTACGTC. Translated: CASSYRGAYEQYV.

This sequence joins TRBV19 and TRBJ1-1; D may be TRBD1 (5 bases). V dropped 8 bases and J dropped 0 bases, with 10 bases sitting between them. Germline V gene data show CDR1 as LNHDA and CDR2 as SQIVND (reference sequence). The CDR3 extends over 13 amino acids. Here the CDR3 DNA reads TGTGCCAGTTCGGGGACCATGAACACTGAAGCTTTCTTT. Its translation is CASSGTMNTEAFF.

This chain joins TRBV11-2 and TRBJ1-6; D uncertain. The CDR3 has 17 residues. Germline lookup yields CDR1 SGHAT and CDR2 FQNNGV. The germline V and J ends were trimmed by 0 bases and 8 bases, with 17 bases remaining between them. The CDR3: CASSLDPGLTSYSPLHF. The CDR3 coding sequence is TGTGCCAGCAGCTTAGATCCGGGCTTAACTTCATATTCACCCCTCCACTTT.

This clonotype has ten or more counts. This sequence joins TRBV25-1 and TRBJ2-1, with D possibly being TRBD1 (6 bases). The CDR3 has 16 residues. Trimming took off 3 bases at V and 0 bases at J, with 12 bases between the two ends. Looked up from germline, CDR1 is MGHDK and CDR2 is SYGVNS. The DNA of the CDR3 is TGTGCCAGCAGTGACGGAGACAGGAGCTCCTACAATGAGCAGTTCTTC. It translates to CASSDGDRSSYNEQFF.

This clonotype was seen a handful of times. The chain has TRBV7-8 and TRBJ2-7; 9 positions match TRBD1. J gave up 7 bases and V 5 bases, and 9 bases lay outside the gene matches. Germline V CDR1 and CDR2: SGHVS, FQNEAQ. The CDR3 runs to 14 residues. The CDR3 here is CASSPTGQGREQYF. As DNA, the CDR3 is TGTGCCAGCAGCCCAACGGGACAGGGCCGTGAGCAGTACTTC.

This clonotype has at least ten counts. This chain connects TRBV20-1 to TRBJ1-2, with D uncertain. This CDR3 has 13 residues. Germline loops: CDR1 DFQATT, CDR2 SNEGSKA (reference sequence). Trimming left V 6 bases short and J 6 bases short, with 17 bases between. CDR3 sequence (DNA): TGCAGTGCGCGGGATCGAACTATGGATGGCTACACCTTC. Its translation is CSARDRTMDGYTF.

The sample holds many counts of this clonotype. The J gene is TRBJ1-1, the V gene TRBV20-1, with a weak D call TRBD1 (5 bases). Germline CDR1 reads DFQATT; CDR2 reads SNEGSKA (reference sequence). CDR3 size: 15 residues. V lost 0 bases and J 3 bases, leaving 14 bases between the germline ends. The CDR3 DNA follows: TGCAGTGCTAGAGATCCCTGGAGAGGGGACACTGAAGCTTTCTTT. Translating it yields CSARDPWRGDTEAFF.

The table lists this clonotype with many counts. The gene calls are TRBV4-1 and TRBJ2-5; 7 positions agree with TRBD2. V shed 2 bases and J 1 base; nucleotides not matched to a gene: 4. CDR3 length equals 15 residues. Germline V gives CDR1 MGHRA, CDR2 YSYEKL. The CDR3 is CASSQRGLGQETQYF. The CDR3 DNA reads TGCGCCAGCAGCCAACGAGGACTAGGCCAAGAGACCCAGTACTTC.

The chain employs TRBV12-3 or TRBV12-4 and TRBJ1-2, with D tentatively TRBD1 (5 bases). This CDR3 has 12 residues. V was shortened by 6 bases and J by 9 bases, with 14 bases between the two germline ends. The CDR3 here is CASSPPGLSYTF. The CDR3 nucleotides are TGTGCCAGCAGCCCCCCGGGACTAAGCTACACCTTC.

This clonotype came up many times. This chain connects TRBV20-1 to TRBJ1-4; D is uncertain. Germline values: CDR1 DFQATT, CDR2 SNEGSKA (reference sequence). CDR3 length equals 12 residues. The V end lost 7 bases, the J end lost 7 bases, and 13 bases lay between the germline ends. The CDR3 reads CSGREHGEKLFF. In nucleotides, the CDR3 is TGCAGTGGTAGGGAGCACGGTGAAAAACTGTTTTTT.

This clonotype was found a few times. Here the CDR3 reads CASSRRDRGTPETQYF. Here the CDR3 DNA reads TGTGCCAGCTCAAGGCGGGACAGGGGGACCCCAGAGACCCAGTACTTC. V gene TRBV18 combines with J gene TRBJ2-5, with 11 bases fitting TRBD1. This CDR3 has 16 residues. The V gene end was trimmed by 5 bases and the J gene end by 4 bases; junction bases not matched to a gene: 9. Germline V gene lookup returns CDR1 KGHSH and CDR2 LQKENI. The whole variable domain, filled in from reference TRBV18 and TRBJ2-5, reads NAGVMQNPRHLVRRRGQEARLRCSPMKGHSHVYWYRQLPEEGLKFMVYLQKENIIDESGMPKERFSAEFPKEGPSILRIQQVVRGDSAAYFCASSRRDRGTPETQYFGPGTRLLVL.

This clonotype was counted many times. The gene calls are TRBV5-6 and TRBJ2-6, with D perhaps matching TRBD2 (5 bases). Deletions cut 7 bases from V and 4 bases from J, with 15 bases between. The CDR3 contains 15 residues. Germline V gene sequence: CDR1 SGHDT, CDR2 YYEEEE. The chain's CDR3 is CASLPRVTGANVLTF. The CDR3 nucleotides are TGTGCCAGCCTTCCGAGGGTAACAGGGGCCAACGTCCTGACTTTC.

Note on this clonotype: A single base separates this from a much larger clone, so it may be a read error. The J gene is TRBJ2-3, the V gene TRBV7-9; unclear D gene. Germline V gene data show CDR1 as SEHNR and CDR2 as FQNEAQ (reference sequence). The length of the CDR3 is 12 residues. Here the CDR3 reads CASSAFSDTQFF. The CDR3 DNA reads TGTGCCAGCAGCGCTTTTTCAGATACGCAGTTTTTT.

This clonotype has ten or more counts. This CDR3 is CASSPAGTSGVGETQYF. The CDR3 nucleotides read TGTGCCAGCAGCCCCGCCGGGACTAGCGGTGTAGGAGAGACCCAGTACTTC. This chain links TRBV7-9 with TRBJ2-5, with 11 bases that match TRBD2. The CDR3 extends over 17 amino acids. The J segment lost 4 bases and the V segment lost 5 bases, leaving 12 bases of the junction unmatched. Germline CDR1 reads SEHNR; CDR2 reads FQNEAQ (reference sequence).

This clonotype was seen ten or more times. The rearrangement uses TRBV15 and TRBJ2-2, with 7 bases that match TRBD1. This CDR3 spans 13 amino acids. The J segment lost 7 bases and the V segment lost 8 bases, leaving 7 bases of the junction unmatched. Germline V gives CDR1 LNHNV, CDR2 YYDKDF (reference sequence). The CDR3 DNA sequence: TGTGCCACCTCGGACAGGTCGGGCGGGGAGCTGTTTTTT. This encodes CATSDRSGGELFF.

At least ten counts were recorded for this clonotype. The chain is built from TRBV4-1 and TRBJ2-5; 8 positions agree with TRBD1. CDR1 is MGHRA, CDR2 YSYEKL, per germline. The J segment lost 2 bases and the V segment lost 1 base, leaving 3 bases of the junction unmatched. There are 15 residues in the CDR3. CDR3 in amino acids: CASSQVGTGQETQYF. The CDR3 DNA follows: TGCGCCAGCAGCCAAGTCGGGACAGGTCAAGAGACCCAGTACTTC.

The chain uses TRBV7-2 and TRBJ1-1; D not resolved. In germline, CDR1 is SGHTA, CDR2 FQGNSA. This CDR3 comprises 14 residues. Trimming pared 6 bases from V and 6 bases from J, leaving 17 bases between. The CDR3 DNA is TGTGCCAGCAGTCATAAGATTCGGGGAGCTGAAGCTTTCTTT. Translation gives CASSHKIRGAEAFF.

In this sample, this clonotype turned up many times. J is TRBJ1-1 and V is TRBV20-1; 7 positions match TRBD1. The germline V gene encodes CDR1 DFQATT and CDR2 SNEGSKA (reference sequence). V gave up 0 bases and J gave up 3 bases; unmatched junction bases: 1. This CDR3 comprises 13 residues. CDR3 bases: TGCAGTGCTAGAGAGCAGGGGGACACTGAAGCTTTCTTT. It encodes CSAREQGDTEAFF.

This clonotype was recorded at least ten times. This sequence joins TRBV28 and TRBJ2-7; D remains unclear. Trimming pared 2 bases from V and 0 bases from J, leaving 5 bases between. The CDR3 extends over 13 amino acids. Germline V gene sequence: CDR1 MDHEN, CDR2 SYDVKM. The CDR3 loop is CASSLQASYEQYV. The CDR3 DNA sequence: TGTGCCAGCAGTTTACAGGCCTCCTACGAGCAGTACGTC.

In its sample, this clonotype was seen many times. This chain links TRBV6-2 or TRBV6-3 with TRBJ2-1; D remains ambiguous. Germline V gene sequence: CDR1 MNHEY, CDR2 SVGEGT. The germline V and J ends were trimmed by 5 bases and 4 bases, with 6 bases remaining between them. The CDR3 length is 12 residues. CDR3 residues: CASSSNYNEQFF. CDR3 DNA: TGTGCCAGCAGTAGTAATTACAATGAGCAGTTCTTC.

This clonotype was found many times. The rearrangement joins TRBV29-1 to TRBJ1-2; D might be TRBD1 (5 bases). Germline CDR1 reads SQVTM; CDR2 reads ANQGSEA. The CDR3 is made up of 12 amino acids. Trimming removed 4 bases at V and 7 bases at J, with 13 bases between. The CDR3 loop reads CSVVAGMGGYTF. CDR3 nucleotides: TGCAGCGTTGTCGCAGGGATGGGTGGCTACACCTTC. Full variable domain (outside the CDR3, taken from reference TRBV29-1 and TRBJ1-2): SAVISQKPSRDICQRGTSLTIQCQVDSQVTMMFWYRQQPGQSLTLIATANQGSEATYESGFVIDKFPISRPNLTFSTLTVSNMSPEDSSIYLCSVVAGMGGYTFGSGTRLTVV.

The chain is built from TRBV5-5 and TRBJ2-7; D uncertain. Germline V gene sequence: CDR1 SGHKS, CDR2 YYEKEE (reference sequence). The CDR3 is 15 amino acids. Trimming pared 2 bases from V and 7 bases from J, leaving 19 bases between. CDR3 bases: TGTGCCAGCAGCTTAGCCCCCGGTGTCGAAAGAGAGCAGTACTTC. Its translation: CASSLAPGVEREQYF.

CDR3 coding DNA: TGTGCCAGCAGTTACTCAGGAGGGGCTGAAGCTTTCTTT. Its protein is CASSYSGGAEAFF. The chain is built from TRBV6-6 and TRBJ1-1; perhaps TRBD1 as D (5 bases). Per the germline V gene, CDR1 is MNHNY and CDR2 is SVGAGI (reference sequence). Trimming pared 0 bases from V and 6 bases from J, leaving 8 bases between. The CDR3 contains 13 residues.

There are a few counts of this clonotype. The gene calls are TRBV7-9 and TRBJ2-1; no clear D gene. The germline gives CDR1 SEHNR, CDR2 FQNEAQ (reference sequence). Trimming took off 1 base at V and 9 bases at J, with 10 bases between the two ends. This CDR3 region has 13 residues. The CDR3 loop reads CASSLEVNSEQFF. CDR3 DNA sequence: TGTGCCAGCAGCTTAGAAGTGAATAGTGAGCAGTTCTTC.